This TCR beta chain was captured by sequencing in a study of T-cell reconstitution after alpha-beta-depleted transplantation in children. Study-wide results and limits: Several hundred expanded graft clones reportedly gave rise to the alpha-beta T cells present about two months after transplant. Surviving recipient T cells and thymic progenitors produced the high day-60 TCRbeta diversity seen in some patients. Most T-cell counts and diversity one year after the transplant came from T cells that were newly produced.

The CDR3 contains 19 residues. Germline V gives CDR1 MDHEN, CDR2 SYDVKM. Losses at the gene ends were 5 bases for V and 4 bases for J; bases not matched to a gene: 20. Preparation of the TCRbeta library involved a method that used unique molecular identifiers. MiXCR was run by TCRdb on the PCR reads, yielding one entry per CDR3 protein. The table records over 150,000 distinct CDR3 sequences, 11% of them present only once. This clonotype was picked up many times. Its antigen remains unknown. Sequenced here: PBMCs, sampled before TCRalphabeta/CD19-depleted stem cell transplant. The source of this sequence is a boy aged 2 to 9 with acute myeloid leukemia, due to receive a stem cell transplant. This chain uses TRBV28 with TRBJ1-5; 7 nucleotides match TRBD1. The CDR3 region has the DNA TGTGCCAGCAGTCCACGTCTCGGAGGGGGCGGTGGAAGGAATCAGCCCCAGCATTTT. Translation gives CASSPRLGGGGGRNQPQHF. Filled out from reference TRBV28 and TRBJ1-5, the complete variable domain reads DVKVTQSSRYLVKRTGEKVFLECVQDMDHENMFWYRQDPGLGLRLIYFSYDVKMKEKGDIPEGYSVSREKKERFSLILESASTNQTSMYLCASSPRLGGGGGRNQPQHFGDGTRLSIL.